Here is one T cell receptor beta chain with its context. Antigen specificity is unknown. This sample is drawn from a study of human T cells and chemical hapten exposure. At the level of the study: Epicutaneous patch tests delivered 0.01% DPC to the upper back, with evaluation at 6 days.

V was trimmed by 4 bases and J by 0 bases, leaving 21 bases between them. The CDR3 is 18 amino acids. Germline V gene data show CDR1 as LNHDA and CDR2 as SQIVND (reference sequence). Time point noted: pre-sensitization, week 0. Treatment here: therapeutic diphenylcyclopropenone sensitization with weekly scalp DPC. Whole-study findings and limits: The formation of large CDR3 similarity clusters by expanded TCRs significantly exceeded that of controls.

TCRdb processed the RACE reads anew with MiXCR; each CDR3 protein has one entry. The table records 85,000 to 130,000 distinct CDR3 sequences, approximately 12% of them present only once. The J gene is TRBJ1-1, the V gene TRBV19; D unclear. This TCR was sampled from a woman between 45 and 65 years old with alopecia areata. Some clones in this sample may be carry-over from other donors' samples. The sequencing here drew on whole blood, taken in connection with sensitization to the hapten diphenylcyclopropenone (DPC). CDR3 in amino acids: CASSTYLLWEVMNTEAFF. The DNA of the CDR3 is TGTGCCAGTAGTACCTACCTTTTGTGGGAGGTTATGAACACTGAAGCTTTCTTT.